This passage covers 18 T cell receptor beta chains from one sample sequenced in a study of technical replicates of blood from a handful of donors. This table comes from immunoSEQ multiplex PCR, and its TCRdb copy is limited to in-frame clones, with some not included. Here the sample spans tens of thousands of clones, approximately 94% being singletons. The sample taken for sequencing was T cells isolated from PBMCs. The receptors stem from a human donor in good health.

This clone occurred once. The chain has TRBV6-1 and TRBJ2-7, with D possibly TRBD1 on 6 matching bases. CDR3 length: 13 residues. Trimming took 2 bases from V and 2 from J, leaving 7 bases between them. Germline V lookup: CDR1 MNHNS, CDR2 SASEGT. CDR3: CASSEQGTYEQYF. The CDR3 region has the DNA TGTGCCAGCAGTGAACAGGGGACCTACGAGCAGTACTTC.

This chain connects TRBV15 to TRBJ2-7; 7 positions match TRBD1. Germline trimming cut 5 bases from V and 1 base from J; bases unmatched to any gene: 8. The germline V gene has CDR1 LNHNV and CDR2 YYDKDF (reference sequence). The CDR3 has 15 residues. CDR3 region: CATSGPGTASYEQYF. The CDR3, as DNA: TGTGCCACCAGCGGCCCCGGGACAGCATCCTACGAGCAGTACTTC.

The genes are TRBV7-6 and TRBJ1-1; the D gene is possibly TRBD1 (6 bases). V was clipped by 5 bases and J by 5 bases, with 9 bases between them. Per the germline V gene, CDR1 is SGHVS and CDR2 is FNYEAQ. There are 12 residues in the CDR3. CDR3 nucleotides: TGTGCCAGCAGCATACAGGGTACTGAAGCTTTCTTT. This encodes CASSIQGTEAFF.

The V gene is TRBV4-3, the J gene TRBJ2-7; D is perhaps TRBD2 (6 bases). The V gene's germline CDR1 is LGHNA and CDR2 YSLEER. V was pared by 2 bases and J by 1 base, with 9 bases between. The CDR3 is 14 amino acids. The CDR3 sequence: CASSQLGLSYEQYF. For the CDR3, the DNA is TGCGCCAGCAGCCAACTGGGACTGTCCTACGAGCAGTACTTC.

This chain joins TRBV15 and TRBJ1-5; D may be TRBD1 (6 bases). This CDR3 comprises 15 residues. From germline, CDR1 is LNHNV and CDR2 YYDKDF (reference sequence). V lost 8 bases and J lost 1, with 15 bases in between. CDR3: CATLEFRGSNQPQHF. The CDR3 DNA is TGTGCCACCCTAGAATTCAGGGGAAGCAATCAGCCCCAGCATTTT.

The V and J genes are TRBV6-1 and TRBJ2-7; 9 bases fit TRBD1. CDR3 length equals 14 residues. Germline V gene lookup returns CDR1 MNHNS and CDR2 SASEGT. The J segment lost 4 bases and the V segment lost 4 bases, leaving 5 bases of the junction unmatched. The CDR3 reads CASSGGQGHYEQYF. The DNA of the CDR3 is TGTGCCAGCAGTGGGGGACAGGGCCATTACGAGCAGTACTTC.

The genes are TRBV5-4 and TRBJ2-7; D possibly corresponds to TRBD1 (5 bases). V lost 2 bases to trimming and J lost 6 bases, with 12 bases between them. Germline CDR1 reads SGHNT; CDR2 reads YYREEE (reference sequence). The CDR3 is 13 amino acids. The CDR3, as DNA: TGTGCCAGCAGCTTAACAGAAGGGGCCGAGCAGTACTTC. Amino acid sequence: CASSLTEGAEQYF.

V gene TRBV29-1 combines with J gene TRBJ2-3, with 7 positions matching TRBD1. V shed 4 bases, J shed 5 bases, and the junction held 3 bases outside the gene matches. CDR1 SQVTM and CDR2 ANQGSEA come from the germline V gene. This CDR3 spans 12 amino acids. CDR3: CSVGTGQDTQYF. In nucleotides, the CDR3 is TGCAGCGTTGGGACAGGTCAAGATACGCAGTATTTT.

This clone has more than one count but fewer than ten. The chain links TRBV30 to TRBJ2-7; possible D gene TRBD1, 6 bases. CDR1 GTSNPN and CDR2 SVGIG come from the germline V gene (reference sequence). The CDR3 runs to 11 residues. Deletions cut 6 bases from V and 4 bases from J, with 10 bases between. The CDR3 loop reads CACGQGYEQYF. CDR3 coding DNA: TGTGCCTGTGGTCAGGGGTACGAGCAGTACTTC.

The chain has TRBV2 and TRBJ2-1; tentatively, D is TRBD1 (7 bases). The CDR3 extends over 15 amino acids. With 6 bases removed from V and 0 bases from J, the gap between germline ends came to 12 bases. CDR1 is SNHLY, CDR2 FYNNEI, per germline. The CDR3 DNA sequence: TGTGCCAGCAGCGCGGGACAGAGCTCCTACAATGAGCAGTTCTTC. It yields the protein CASSAGQSSYNEQFF. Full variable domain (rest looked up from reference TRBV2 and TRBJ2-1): EPEVTQTPSHQVTQMGQEVILRCVPISNHLYFYWYRQILGQKVEFLVSFYNNEISEKSEIFDDQFSVERPDGSNFTLKIRSTKLEDSAMYFCASSAGQSSYNEQFFGPGTRLTVL.

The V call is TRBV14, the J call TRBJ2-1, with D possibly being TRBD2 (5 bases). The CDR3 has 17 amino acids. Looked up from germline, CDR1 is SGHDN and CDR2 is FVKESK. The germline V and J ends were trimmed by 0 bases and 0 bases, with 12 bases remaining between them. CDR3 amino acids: CASSQDGGSPSYNEQFF. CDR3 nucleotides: TGTGCCAGCAGCCAAGATGGTGGGAGCCCCTCCTACAATGAGCAGTTCTTC.

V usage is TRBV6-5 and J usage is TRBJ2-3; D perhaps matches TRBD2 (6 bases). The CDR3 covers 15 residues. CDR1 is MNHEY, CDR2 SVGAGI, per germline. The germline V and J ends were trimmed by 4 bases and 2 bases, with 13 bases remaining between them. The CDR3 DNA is TGTGCCAGCAGTTCTTCTGGGACTTACACAGATACGCAGTATTTT. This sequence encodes CASSSSGTYTDTQYF.

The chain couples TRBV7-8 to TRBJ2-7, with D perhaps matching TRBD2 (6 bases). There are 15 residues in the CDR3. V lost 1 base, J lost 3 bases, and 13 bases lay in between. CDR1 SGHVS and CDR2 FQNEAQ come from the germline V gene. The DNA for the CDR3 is TGTGCCAGCAGCTTAGTTGGAGGGGTTATCTACGAGCAGTACTTC. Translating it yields CASSLVGGVIYEQYF. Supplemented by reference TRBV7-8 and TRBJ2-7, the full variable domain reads GAGVSQSPRYKVAKRGQDVALRCDPISGHVSLFWYQQALGQGPEFLTYFQNEAQLDKSGLPSDRFFAERPEGSVSTLKIQRTQQEDSAVYLCASSLVGGVIYEQYFGPGTRLTVT.

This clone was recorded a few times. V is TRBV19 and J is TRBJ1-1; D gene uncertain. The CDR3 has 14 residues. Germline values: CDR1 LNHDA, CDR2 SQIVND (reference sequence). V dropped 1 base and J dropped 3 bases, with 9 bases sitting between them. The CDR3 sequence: CASSIVVADTEAFF. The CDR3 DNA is TGTGCCAGTAGTATAGTTGTAGCCGACACTGAAGCTTTCTTT.

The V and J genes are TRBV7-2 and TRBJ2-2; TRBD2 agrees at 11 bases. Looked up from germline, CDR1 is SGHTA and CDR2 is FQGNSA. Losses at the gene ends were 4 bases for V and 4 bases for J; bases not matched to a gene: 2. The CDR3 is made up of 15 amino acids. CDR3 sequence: CASSWGLAATGELFF. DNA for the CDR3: TGTGCCAGCAGCTGGGGACTAGCGGCCACCGGGGAGCTGTTTTTT.

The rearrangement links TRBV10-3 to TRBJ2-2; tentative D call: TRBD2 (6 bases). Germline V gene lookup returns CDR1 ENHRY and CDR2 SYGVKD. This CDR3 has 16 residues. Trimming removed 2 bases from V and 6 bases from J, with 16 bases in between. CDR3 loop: CAISERAGGDPGELFF. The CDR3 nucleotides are TGTGCCATCAGTGAGAGGGCTGGAGGGGACCCCGGGGAGCTGTTTTTT.

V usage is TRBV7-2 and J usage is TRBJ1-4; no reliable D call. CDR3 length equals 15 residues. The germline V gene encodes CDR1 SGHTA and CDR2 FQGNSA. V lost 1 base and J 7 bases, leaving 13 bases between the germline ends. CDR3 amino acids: CASSLVRGGGEKLFF. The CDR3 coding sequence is TGTGCCAGCAGCTTAGTCCGGGGAGGAGGTGAAAAACTGTTTTTT.

The CDR3 nucleotides read TGCGCCAGCAGCCAATTGGGGCCGTACGGCTACACCTTC. This sequence encodes CASSQLGPYGYTF. J is TRBJ1-2 and V is TRBV4-1; D is perhaps TRBD1 (5 bases). Trimming took off 2 bases at V and 8 bases at J, with 12 bases between the two ends. The CDR3 is 13 residues long. Germline CDR1 reads MGHRA; CDR2 reads YSYEKL.